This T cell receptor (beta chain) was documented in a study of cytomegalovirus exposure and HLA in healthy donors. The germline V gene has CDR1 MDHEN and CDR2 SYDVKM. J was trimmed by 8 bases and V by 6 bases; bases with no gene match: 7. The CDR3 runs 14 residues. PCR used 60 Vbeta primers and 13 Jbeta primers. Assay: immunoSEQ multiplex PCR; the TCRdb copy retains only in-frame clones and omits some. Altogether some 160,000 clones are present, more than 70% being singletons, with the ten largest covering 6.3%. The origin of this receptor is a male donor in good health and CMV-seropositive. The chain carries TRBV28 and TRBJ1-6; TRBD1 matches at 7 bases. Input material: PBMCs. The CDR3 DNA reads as TGTGCCAGCAGGACTTCCGGGACAGATTCACCCCTCCACTTT. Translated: CASRTSGTDSPLHF.